The rows below give T cell receptor beta chains drawn from one sample of a study of blood T cell repertoires in COVID-19. Data came from immunoSEQ multiplex PCR; TCRdb stores just in-frame clones and leaves some out. The sample contains about 180,000 clones, 81% of which appear only once. The sample comprised PBMCs or T cells enriched from blood (not recorded which). The receptors come from a woman aged 40-49 years with acute COVID-19. Each CDR3 is given with its conserved first and last residue. Fields, in order: V gene, CDR3 length, clone size, D gene, J gene, CDR3 protein, CDR3 DNA. A D gene is named only where the DNA matches it firmly. The size entry is marked missing in some rows and otherwise reads once, few, many or a size class.

>TRBV4-2|15|-|TRBD1|TRBJ2-7
CASSQAATGVDEQYF
TGTGCCAGCAGCCAAGCCGCTACAGGGGTTGACGAGCAGTACTTC
>TRBV3-1/TRBV3-2|14|-|-|TRBJ2-3
CASSSGQRADTQYF
TGTGCCAGCAGCTCGGGTCAACGGGCAGATACGCAGTATTTT
>TRBV4-1|16|once|TRBD1|TRBJ1-1
CASTSGQSRHGTEAFF
TGCGCCAGCACCTCGGGACAGTCGAGGCATGGAACTGAAGCTTTCTTT
>TRBV5-1|14|-|-|TRBJ2-2
CASSAESGTGELFF
TGCGCCAGCAGCGCCGAAAGCGGCACCGGGGAGCTGTTTTTT
>TRBV6-6|15|-|TRBD2|TRBJ2-7
CASSFRTSGSYEQYF
TGTGCCAGCAGTTTCAGGACTAGCGGTTCCTACGAGCAGTACTTC
>TRBV11-2|14|few|-|TRBJ2-3
CASSSSGVTDTQYF
TGTGCCAGCAGCTCCTCGGGGGTCACAGATACGCAGTATTTT
>TRBV20-1|11|-|-|TRBJ2-2
CSASAGGELFF
TGCAGTGCTAGTGCAGGCGGGGAGCTGTTTTTT
>TRBV2|14|-|TRBD1|TRBJ2-5
CASTKDRGYETQYF
TGTGCCAGCACCAAGGACAGGGGTTACGAGACCCAGTACTTC
>TRBV9|16|-|TRBD2|TRBJ2-1
CASSVGSSGSKNEQFF
TGTGCCAGCAGCGTAGGGAGTAGCGGGAGTAAGAATGAGCAGTTCTTC
>TRBV6-1|14|many|TRBD1|TRBJ1-2
CASSEGQTGYGYTF
TGTGCCAGCAGTGAAGGCCAGACAGGGTATGGCTACACCTTC
>TRBV10-3|13|-|-|TRBJ2-3
CAINRVPTDTQYF
TGTGCCATTAACAGGGTACCCACAGATACGCAGTATTTT
>TRBV29-1|13|once|TRBD2|TRBJ2-1
CSVRTSGSNEQFF
TGCAGCGTTAGGACTAGCGGGAGCAATGAGCAGTTCTTC
>TRBV19|16|few|TRBD2|TRBJ2-2
CASSILAGGIIRELFF
TGTGCCAGTAGTATACTAGCGGGAGGGATCATCCGGGAGCTGTTTTTT
>TRBV30|13|-|TRBD1|TRBJ1-1
CAWSVHEGAKAFF
TGTGCCTGGAGTGTACATGAGGGGGCGAAGGCTTTCTTT
>TRBV7-8|16|medium-sized|TRBD2|TRBJ2-3
CASSLGAGGPVDTQYF
TGTGCCAGCAGCTTAGGTGCGGGAGGGCCAGTAGATACGCAGTATTTT
>TRBV3-1/TRBV3-2|14|once|-|TRBJ1-2
CASSPWLGASGYTF
TGTGCCAGCAGCCCATGGTTGGGGGCGAGTGGCTACACCTTC
>TRBV11-2|15|-|-|TRBJ2-1
CASSLLQALSDEQFF
TGTGCCAGCAGCTTGTTGCAGGCCCTGTCGGATGAGCAGTTCTTC
>TRBV6-5|16|-|TRBD1|TRBJ1-2
CASSYAQGARNYGYTF
TGTGCCAGCAGTTACGCGCAGGGGGCCCGCAACTATGGCTACACCTTC
>TRBV6-1|15|once|TRBD1|TRBJ1-5
CATRQGPYSNQPQHF
TGTGCCACTCGACAGGGGCCATATAGCAATCAGCCCCAGCATTTT
>TRBV7-2|14|once|-|TRBJ2-5
CASLALRGQETQYF
TGTGCCAGCCTTGCCCTCCGCGGGCAAGAGACCCAGTACTTC
>TRBV18|13|once|TRBD1|TRBJ1-4
CASAGDSSEKLFF
TGTGCCAGCGCAGGGGACAGTAGCGAAAAACTGTTTTTT